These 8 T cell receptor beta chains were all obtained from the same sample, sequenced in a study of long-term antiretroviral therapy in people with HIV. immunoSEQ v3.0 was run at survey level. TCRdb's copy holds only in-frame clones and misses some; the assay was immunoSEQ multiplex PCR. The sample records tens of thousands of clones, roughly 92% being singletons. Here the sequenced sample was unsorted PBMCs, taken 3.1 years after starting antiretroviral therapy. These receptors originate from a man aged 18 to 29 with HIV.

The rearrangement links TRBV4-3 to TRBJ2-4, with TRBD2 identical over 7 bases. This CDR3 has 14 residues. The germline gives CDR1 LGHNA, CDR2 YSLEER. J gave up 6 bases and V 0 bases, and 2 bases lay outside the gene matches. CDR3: CASSQDLAVNIQYF. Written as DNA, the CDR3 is TGCGCCAGCAGCCAAGACCTAGCGGTAAACATTCAGTACTTC.

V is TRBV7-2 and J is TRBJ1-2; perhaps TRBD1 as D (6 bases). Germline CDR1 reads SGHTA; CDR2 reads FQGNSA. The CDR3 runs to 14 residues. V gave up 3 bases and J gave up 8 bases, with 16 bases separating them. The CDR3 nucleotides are TGTGCCAGCAGCTTTACAGACAGGTTGAGAGGCTACACCTTC. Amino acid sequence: CASSFTDRLRGYTF.

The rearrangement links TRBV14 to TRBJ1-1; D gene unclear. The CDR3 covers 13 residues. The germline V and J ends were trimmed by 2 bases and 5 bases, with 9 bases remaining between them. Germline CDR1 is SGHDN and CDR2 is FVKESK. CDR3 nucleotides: TGTGCCAGCAGCCAAAGTCTGAGGACTGAAGCTTTCTTT. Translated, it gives CASSQSLRTEAFF.

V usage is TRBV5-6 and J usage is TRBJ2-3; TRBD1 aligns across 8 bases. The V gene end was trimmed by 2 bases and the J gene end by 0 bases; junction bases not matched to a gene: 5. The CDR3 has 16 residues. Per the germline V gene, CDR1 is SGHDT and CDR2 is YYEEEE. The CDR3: CASSLQGVLSTDTQYF. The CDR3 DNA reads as TGTGCCAGCAGCTTACAGGGGGTATTGAGCACAGATACGCAGTATTTT.

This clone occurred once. The CDR3 sequence: CASSKHKTGRTYGYTF. As DNA, the CDR3 is TGTGCCAGCAGCAAACACAAGACCGGGAGGACCTATGGCTACACCTTC. This chain connects TRBV21-1 to TRBJ1-2. TRBV21-1 represents a pseudogene. This CDR3 contains 16 residues.

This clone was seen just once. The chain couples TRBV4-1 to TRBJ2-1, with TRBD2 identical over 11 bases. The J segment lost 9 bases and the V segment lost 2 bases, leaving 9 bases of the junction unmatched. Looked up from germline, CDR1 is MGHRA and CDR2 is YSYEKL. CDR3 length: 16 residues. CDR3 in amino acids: CASSQRSGGASPEQFF. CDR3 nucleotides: TGCGCCAGCAGCCAACGTAGCGGGGGGGCCAGTCCTGAGCAGTTCTTC.

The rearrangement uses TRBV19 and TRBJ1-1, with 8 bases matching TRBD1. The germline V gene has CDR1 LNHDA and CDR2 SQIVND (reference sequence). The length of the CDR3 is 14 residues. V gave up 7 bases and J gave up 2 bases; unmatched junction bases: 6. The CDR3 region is CASISQGANTEAFF. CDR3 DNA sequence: TGTGCCAGTATTTCCCAGGGGGCTAACACTGAAGCTTTCTTT.

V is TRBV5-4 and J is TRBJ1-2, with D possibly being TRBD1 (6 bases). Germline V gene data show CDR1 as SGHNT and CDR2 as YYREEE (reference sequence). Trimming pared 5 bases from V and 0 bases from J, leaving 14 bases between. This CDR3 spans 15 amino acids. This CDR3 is CASSWPEGANYGYTF. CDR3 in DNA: TGTGCCAGCAGTTGGCCGGAGGGGGCTAACTATGGCTACACCTTC. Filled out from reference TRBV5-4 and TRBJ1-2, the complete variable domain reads ETGVTQSPTHLIKTRGQQVTLRCSSQSGHNTVSWYQQALGQGPQFIFQYYREEENGRGNFPPRFSGLQFPNYSSELNVNALELDDSALYLCASSWPEGANYGYTFGSGTRLTVV.